The T cell receptor (beta chain) described here comes from a study of blood T cells in healthy people across ages. Germline V gene sequence: CDR1 SGHAT, CDR2 FQNNGV. The J segment lost 1 base and the V segment lost 1 base, leaving 16 bases of the junction unmatched. CDR3 length: 21 amino acids. On this clonotype itself: Its antigen is unidentified.

For the second PCR, which ran for about 7 to 11 cycles, a sample-barcoded 5' primer and a J-beta primer mix were used. One entry per CDR3 protein results from TCRdb running MiXCR on the 5' RACE reads. The table has around 520,000 distinct CDR3 sequences, approximately 26% seen once. Regarding the study as a whole: It was not possible, with unsorted PBMCs, to conclusively compare naive and antigen-experienced cells. Per million T cells, TCR beta diversity dropped about linearly as age rose.

Each sample provided at least 5.5 micrograms of extracted total RNA. The sample was also reused in another study, on T cells of mothers and their children.

The sample consisted of blood. The V gene is TRBV11-2, the J gene TRBJ1-1; 12 bases map to TRBD1. The receptor comes from a boy between 2 and 15 years old in good health. The CDR3 spells CASSLGTLAGQGARGNTEAFF. The CDR3 DNA follows: TGTGCCAGCAGCTTAGGGACTCTAGCGGGACAGGGGGCTCGAGGGAACACTGAAGCTTTCTTT.